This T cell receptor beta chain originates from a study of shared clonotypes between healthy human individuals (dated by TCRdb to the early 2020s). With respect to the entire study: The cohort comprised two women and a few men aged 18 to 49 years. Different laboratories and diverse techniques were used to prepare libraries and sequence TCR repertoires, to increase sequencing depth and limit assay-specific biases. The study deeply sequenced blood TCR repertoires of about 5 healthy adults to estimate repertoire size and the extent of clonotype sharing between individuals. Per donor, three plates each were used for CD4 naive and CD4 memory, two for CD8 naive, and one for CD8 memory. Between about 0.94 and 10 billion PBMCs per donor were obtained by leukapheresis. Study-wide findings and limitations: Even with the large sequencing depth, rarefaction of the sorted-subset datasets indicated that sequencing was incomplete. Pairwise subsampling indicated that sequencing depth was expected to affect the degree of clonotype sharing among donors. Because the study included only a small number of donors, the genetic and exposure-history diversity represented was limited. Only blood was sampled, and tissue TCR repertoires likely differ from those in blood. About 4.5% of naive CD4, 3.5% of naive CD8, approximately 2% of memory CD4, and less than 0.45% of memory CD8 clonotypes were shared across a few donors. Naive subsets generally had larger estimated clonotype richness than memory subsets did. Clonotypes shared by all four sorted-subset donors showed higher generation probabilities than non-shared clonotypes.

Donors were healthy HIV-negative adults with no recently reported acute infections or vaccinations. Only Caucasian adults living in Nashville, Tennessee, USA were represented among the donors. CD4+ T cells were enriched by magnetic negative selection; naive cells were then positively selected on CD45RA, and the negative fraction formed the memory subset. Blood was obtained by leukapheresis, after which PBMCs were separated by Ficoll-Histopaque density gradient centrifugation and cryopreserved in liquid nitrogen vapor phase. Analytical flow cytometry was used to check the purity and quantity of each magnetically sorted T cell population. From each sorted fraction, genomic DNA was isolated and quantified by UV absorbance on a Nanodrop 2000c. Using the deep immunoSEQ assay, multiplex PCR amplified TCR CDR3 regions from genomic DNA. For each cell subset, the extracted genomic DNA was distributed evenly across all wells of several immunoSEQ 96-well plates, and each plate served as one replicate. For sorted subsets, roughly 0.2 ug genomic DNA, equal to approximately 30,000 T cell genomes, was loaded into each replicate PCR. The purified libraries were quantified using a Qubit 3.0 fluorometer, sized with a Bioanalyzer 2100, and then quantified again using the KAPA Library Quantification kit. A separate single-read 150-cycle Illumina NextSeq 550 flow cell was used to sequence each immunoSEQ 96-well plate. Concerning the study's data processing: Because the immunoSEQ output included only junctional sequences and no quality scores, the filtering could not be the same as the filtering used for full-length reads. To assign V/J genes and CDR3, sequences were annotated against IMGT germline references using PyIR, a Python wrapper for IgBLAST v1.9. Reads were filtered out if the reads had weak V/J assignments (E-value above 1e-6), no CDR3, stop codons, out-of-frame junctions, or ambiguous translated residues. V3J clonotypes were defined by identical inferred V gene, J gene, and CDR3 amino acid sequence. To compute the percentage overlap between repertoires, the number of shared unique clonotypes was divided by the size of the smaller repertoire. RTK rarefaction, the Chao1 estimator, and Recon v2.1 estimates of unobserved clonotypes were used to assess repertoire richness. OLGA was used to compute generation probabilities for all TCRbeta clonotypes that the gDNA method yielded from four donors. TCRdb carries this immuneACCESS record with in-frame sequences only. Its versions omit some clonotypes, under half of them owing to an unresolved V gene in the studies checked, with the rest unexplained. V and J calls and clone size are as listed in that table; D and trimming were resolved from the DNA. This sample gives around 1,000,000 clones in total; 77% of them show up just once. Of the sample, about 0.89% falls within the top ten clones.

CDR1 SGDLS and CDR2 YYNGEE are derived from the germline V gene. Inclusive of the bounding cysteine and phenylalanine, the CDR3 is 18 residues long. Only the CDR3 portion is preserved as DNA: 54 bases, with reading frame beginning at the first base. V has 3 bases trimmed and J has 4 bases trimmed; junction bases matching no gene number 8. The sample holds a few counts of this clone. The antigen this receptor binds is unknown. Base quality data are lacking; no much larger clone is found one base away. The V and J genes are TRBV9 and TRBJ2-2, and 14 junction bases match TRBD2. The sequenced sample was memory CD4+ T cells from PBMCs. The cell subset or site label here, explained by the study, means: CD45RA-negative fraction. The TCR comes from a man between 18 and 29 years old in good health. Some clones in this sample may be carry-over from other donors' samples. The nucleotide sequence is TGTGCCAGCAGCGCGGGGACTAGCGGGAGAGAAAGCACCGGGGAGCTGTTTTTT. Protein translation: CASSAGTSGRESTGELFF.